This T cell receptor (beta chain) comes out of a study of blood T cell repertoires in COVID-19. Turning to the study itself: Samples of COVID-19 (acute and convalescent) were obtained from the United States, Italy and Spain. T cells, B-cell-depleted T cells, or PBMCs provided the cDNA or gDNA that served as material.

Enrollment of patients from Seattle took place during active infection, with longitudinal follow-up. Authors' methods: Amplification with reference gene primers provided the estimates of nucleated cell counts. Using immunoSEQ multiplex PCR, the repertoire was profiled, and TCRdb retains in-frame clones only, with some absent. V, J and clone size are those of that table, while D and trimming were read from the DNA. The sample lists roughly 120,000 clones, 90% to 95% occurring once. The V and J ends lost 4 bases and 2 bases respectively, with 14 bases between them. The CDR3 extends over 15 amino acids. Germline CDR1 reads MNHEY; CDR2 reads SVGEGT.

The source is a man between 45 and 60 years old with COVID-19, enrolled during active disease. Sequencing was performed on peripheral blood. The V and J genes are TRBV6-2 or TRBV6-3 and TRBJ2-5; D unclear. CDR3 DNA: TGTGCCAGCAGTTCTTTCAGGCCCAATCAAGAGACCCAGTACTTC. The encoded protein is CASSSFRPNQETQYF.